Below are 30 T cell receptor beta chains sequenced from a single sample in a study of human T cells and chemical hapten exposure. Time point meaning: patch test 1, 2 weeks after DPC sensitization. Sample treatment: therapeutic diphenylcyclopropenone sensitization with weekly scalp DPC. TCRdb re-derived calls from the RACE reads in MiXCR, one entry per CDR3 protein. The table records approximately 80,000 distinct CDR3 sequences, approximately 8% of them present only once. This sample comprised whole blood, obtained in connection with sensitization to the hapten diphenylcyclopropenone (DPC). These receptors all stem from a young woman with alopecia areata. Some clones in this sample may be carry-over from other donors' samples.

This clonotype was seen repeatedly, ten times or more. The rearrangement uses TRBV12-5 and TRBJ1-6; D gene uncertain. V shed 0 bases and J shed 13 bases, with 10 bases lying between them. Looked up from germline, CDR1 is LGHNT and CDR2 is FRNRAP. CDR3 length: 13 residues. CDR3 sequence reads: CASGLVSTLPLHF. CDR3 coding DNA: TGTGCTAGTGGTTTGGTTTCTACCCTGCCCCTCCACTTT.

A few counts support this clonotype. The chain employs TRBV12-3 or TRBV12-4 and TRBJ1-5, with D uncertain. The CDR3 has 17 amino acids. V gave up 5 bases and J gave up 0 bases, with 17 bases separating them. The chain's CDR3 is CASSHSRPEDSNQPQHF. The CDR3 DNA follows: TGTGCCAGCAGTCACTCAAGGCCGGAGGATAGCAATCAGCCCCAGCATTTT.

The rearrangement uses TRBV20-1 and TRBJ1-1; 9 bases match TRBD1. The V gene end was trimmed by 5 bases and the J gene end by 5 bases; junction bases not matched to a gene: 9. The CDR3 has 14 amino acids. Germline values: CDR1 DFQATT, CDR2 SNEGSKA (reference sequence). The CDR3 reads CSAGRQGGRTEAFF. The CDR3 DNA follows: TGCAGTGCTGGTAGACAGGGGGGGAGGACTGAAGCTTTCTTT.

This clonotype was recorded at least ten times. The V and J genes are TRBV12-3 or TRBV12-4 and TRBJ2-7; possibly TRBD1 or TRBD2 for D (5 bases each). The CDR3 is made up of 14 amino acids. V shed 9 bases and J shed 3 bases, with 18 bases lying between them. Here the CDR3 reads CASTHRDQSYEQYF. The CDR3, as DNA: TGTGCCAGTACTCACCGGGACCAGAGCTACGAGCAGTACTTC.

The rearrangement uses TRBV6-5 and TRBJ1-2; D is possibly TRBD1 (6 bases). Germline-derived CDR1 and CDR2 are MNHEY and SVGAGI. There are 17 residues in the CDR3. Trimming removed 2 bases at V and 4 bases at J, with 20 bases between. CDR3 DNA: TGTGCCAGCAGTTACGGGATTGGAGGGGGACTGGGCTATGGCTACACCTTC. Translating gives CASSYGIGGGLGYGYTF.

This clonotype occurred a few times. This chain links TRBV6-1 with TRBJ1-5; maybe TRBD1 (6 bases). V lost 0 bases and J lost 5, with 14 bases in between. The CDR3 contains 16 residues. Germline loops: CDR1 MNHNS, CDR2 SASEGT. DNA of the CDR3: TGTGCCAGCAGTGAAGCGCGCCGGGACAAGGATCAGCCCCAGCATTTT. Encoded protein: CASSEARRDKDQPQHF.

This clonotype was recorded a few times. This chain links TRBV27 with TRBJ1-2; no clear D. Per germline, CDR1 MNHEY and CDR2 SMNVEV (reference sequence). The germline V and J ends were trimmed by 2 bases and 2 bases, with 6 bases remaining between them. CDR3 length equals 13 residues. The CDR3 reads CASSLRRNYGYTF. The CDR3 coding sequence is TGTGCCAGCAGTTTAAGGCGAAACTATGGCTACACCTTC.

This clonotype was counted ten times or more. The CDR3: CSALTPTRDEQYF. CDR3 sequence (DNA): TGCAGTGCTCTCACCCCCACACGCGACGAGCAGTACTTC. The V and J genes are TRBV20-1 and TRBJ2-7; D is unresolved. The V gene lost 5 bases and the J gene lost 5 bases, with 16 bases spanning the gap. Germline values: CDR1 DFQATT, CDR2 SNEGSKA (reference sequence). The CDR3 runs 13 residues.

This clonotype was picked up a small number of times. The chain joins TRBV18 to TRBJ1-3, with 7 bases that match TRBD1. Germline assignment: CDR1 KGHSH and CDR2 LQKENI. The CDR3 covers 14 residues. With 3 bases clipped from V and 4 bases from J, the junction kept 3 bases outside the gene matches. The CDR3 nucleotides are TGTGCCAGCTCACCTGACAGGGCGGGAAACACCATATATTTT. Amino acids: CASSPDRAGNTIYF.

This clonotype was picked up a small number of times. The chain couples TRBV29-1 to TRBJ1-1; D is unclear. This CDR3 region has 10 residues. The germline gives CDR1 SQVTM, CDR2 ANQGSEA. Trimming took off 5 bases at V and 4 bases at J, with 5 bases between the two ends. The CDR3 is CSVWGTEAFF. The CDR3 DNA reads TGCAGCGTTTGGGGCACTGAAGCTTTCTTT. Full variable domain (missing parts from reference TRBV29-1 and TRBJ1-1): SAVISQKPSRDICQRGTSLTIQCQVDSQVTMMFWYRQQPGQSLTLIATANQGSEATYESGFVIDKFPISRPNLTFSTLTVSNMSPEDSSIYLCSVWGTEAFFGQGTRLTVV.

This clonotype was seen only a few times. The chain has TRBV15 and TRBJ1-6; D may be TRBD1 (5 bases). Germline CDR1 LNHNV, CDR2 YYDKDF (reference sequence). The CDR3 consists of 16 residues. V was cut by 6 bases and J by 3 bases, with 15 bases left in between. CDR3 DNA: TGTGCCACCAGGAGCAAACAGGATATCTATAATTCACCCCTCCACTTT. Translating gives CATRSKQDIYNSPLHF.

This rearrangement joins TRBV15 to TRBJ2-3; maybe TRBD2 (6 bases). Germline V gene lookup returns CDR1 LNHNV and CDR2 YYDKDF (reference sequence). V was cut by 5 bases and J by 2 bases, with 11 bases left in between. This CDR3 is 14 amino acids long. In DNA form, the CDR3 reads TGTGCCACCAGCCCGAGCGGGTACACAGATACGCAGTATTTT. Its protein product is CATSPSGYTDTQYF.

This clonotype was seen a single time. The V and J genes are TRBV12-5 and TRBJ1-1; D is uncertain. Germline V gene lookup returns CDR1 LGHNT and CDR2 FRNRAP. The CDR3 is 14 amino acids. V was shortened by 0 bases and J by 8 bases, with 13 bases between the two germline ends. The CDR3 loop is CASGLVPNLSEAFF. The CDR3 DNA sequence: TGTGCTAGTGGTTTGGTCCCCAATTTGTCCGAAGCTTTCTTT.

This clonotype was seen many times. The gene calls are TRBV6-5 and TRBJ1-2, with D hard to call. Germline V gene data show CDR1 as MNHEY and CDR2 as SVGAGI. Trimming shortened V by 2 bases and J by 1 base, and 14 bases separated the two germline ends. The CDR3 runs 16 residues. CDR3 loop: CASSYQDRTLNYGYTF. The CDR3 DNA reads as TGTGCCAGCAGTTACCAGGACCGGACTCTTAACTATGGCTACACCTTC.

The genes are TRBV6-2 or TRBV6-3 and TRBJ1-4; no definite D call. The CDR3 has 13 amino acids. Germline V gene lookup returns CDR1 MNHEY and CDR2 SVGEGT. Trimming left V 2 bases short and J 11 bases short, with 12 bases between. CDR3 residues: CASSYESRSKLFF. CDR3 in DNA: TGTGCCAGCAGTTACGAGTCCCGCAGTAAACTGTTTTTT.

The rearrangement joins TRBV10-3 to TRBJ1-2; 9 bases map to TRBD1. Looked up from germline, CDR1 is ENHRY and CDR2 is SYGVKD. Trimming took 0 bases from V and 6 from J; bases not matched to a gene: 8. This CDR3 has 16 residues. The CDR3 DNA reads TGTGCCATCAGTGAGTCCCGGGACAGGGTCGATGATGGCTACACCTTC. Translated: CAISESRDRVDDGYTF.

This clonotype was detected many times. The rearrangement uses TRBV7-9 and TRBJ1-6; perhaps TRBD1 as D (5 bases). Looked up from germline, CDR1 is SEHNR and CDR2 is FQNEAQ (reference sequence). Deletions cut 5 bases from V and 9 bases from J, with 14 bases between. The CDR3 has 14 residues. The CDR3 reads CASSRDPGGSPLHF. DNA for the CDR3: TGTGCCAGCAGCCGGGACCCCGGAGGTTCACCCCTCCACTTT.

This clonotype was seen ten or more times. V and J are TRBV3-1 and TRBJ2-1; possible D gene TRBD2, 5 bases. Trimming took off 6 bases at V and 4 bases at J, with 13 bases between the two ends. Germline V gene lookup returns CDR1 LGHDT and CDR2 YNNKEL (reference sequence). CDR3 length: 14 amino acids. The CDR3 bases are TGTGCCAGCAGAGGACTTGCCCGGTACAATGAGCAGTTCTTC. This translates into CASRGLARYNEQFF.

There are many counts of this clonotype. V gene TRBV7-3 combines with J gene TRBJ2-4; D remains unclear. CDR3 length: 13 amino acids. V gave up 5 bases and J gave up 9 bases, with 14 bases separating them. Germline V lookup: CDR1 SGHTA, CDR2 FQGTGA. CDR3 coding DNA: TGTGCCAGCAGCGCCGGTCAACAGAGCATTCAGTACTTC. Residues: CASSAGQQSIQYF.

This clonotype showed up many times. The chain recombines TRBV18 with TRBJ1-2; possible D gene TRBD1, 5 bases. The CDR3 consists of 17 residues. V lost 3 bases and J 0 bases, leaving 17 bases between the germline ends. Looked up from germline, CDR1 is KGHSH and CDR2 is LQKENI. CDR3 nucleotides: TGTGCCAGCTCACCCCGGGGCACGGGGCTTTCTAACTATGGCTACACCTTC. Translating gives CASSPRGTGLSNYGYTF. Based on the CDR3 plus reference TRBV18 and TRBJ1-2, the full variable domain is NAGVMQNPRHLVRRRGQEARLRCSPMKGHSHVYWYRQLPEEGLKFMVYLQKENIIDESGMPKERFSAEFPKEGPSILRIQQVVRGDSAAYFCASSPRGTGLSNYGYTFGSGTRLTVV.

At least ten counts were recorded for this clonotype. This sequence joins TRBV20-1 and TRBJ2-7; the D gene is possibly TRBD2 (6 bases). Looked up from germline, CDR1 is DFQATT and CDR2 is SNEGSKA (reference sequence). The CDR3 has 18 residues. The V end lost 3 bases, the J end lost 0 bases, and 24 bases lay between the germline ends. CDR3 in amino acids: CSARKRPGGLPSSYEQYF. The CDR3 nucleotides are TGCAGTGCTAGGAAACGGCCTGGGGGACTCCCTAGCTCCTACGAGCAGTACTTC.

At least ten counts were recorded for this clonotype. The chain carries TRBV20-1 and TRBJ2-3, with D tentatively TRBD1 (5 bases). Trimming took off 4 bases at V and 0 bases at J, with 8 bases between the two ends. The CDR3 covers 13 residues. CDR1 and CDR2 from the germline V gene are DFQATT and SNEGSKA (reference sequence). DNA for the CDR3: TGCAGTGCTAAAGCAGGGAGCACAGATACGCAGTATTTT. Encoded protein: CSAKAGSTDTQYF.

This clonotype was recorded a few times. This chain uses TRBV10-3 with TRBJ2-3; 7 nucleotides align to TRBD2. V was clipped by 8 bases and J by 2 bases; unmatched bases: 10. CDR3 size: 15 residues. Germline lookup yields CDR1 ENHRY and CDR2 SYGVKD. CDR3 nucleotide sequence: TGTGCCATCCATAGCGGGTCCCTATTCACAGATACGCAGTATTTT. It codes for CAIHSGSLFTDTQYF.

This clonotype showed up many times. The chain carries TRBV7-2 and TRBJ1-4, with D unresolved. The length of the CDR3 is 13 residues. The germline V and J ends were trimmed by 5 bases and 7 bases, with 11 bases remaining between them. The V gene's germline CDR1 is SGHTA and CDR2 FQGNSA. CDR3 region: CASSQRHSEKLFF. DNA for the CDR3: TGTGCCAGCAGCCAAAGACACAGTGAAAAACTGTTTTTT.

This clonotype was observed a few times. J is TRBJ1-1 and V is TRBV9; perhaps TRBD1 as D (6 bases). Trimming left V 0 bases short and J 3 bases short, with 12 bases between. This CDR3 has 15 residues. Germline CDR1 SGDLS, CDR2 YYNGEE. The CDR3 region has the DNA TGTGCCAGCAGCGTAGACGGGGGGCGAGACACTGAAGCTTTCTTT. Translation gives CASSVDGGRDTEAFF.

The V and J genes are TRBV19 and TRBJ1-5; TRBD1 might be the D (6 bases). This CDR3 is 18 amino acids long. V lost 4 bases to trimming and J lost 2 bases, with 21 bases between them. CDR1 and CDR2 (germline): LNHDA, SQIVND (reference sequence). In nucleotides, the CDR3 is TGTGCCAGTAGTACGTCTACCCCCAGGGGCGCCGGCAATCAGCCCCAGCATTTT. Residues: CASSTSTPRGAGNQPQHF.

This clonotype has ten or more counts. This chain connects TRBV4-1 to TRBJ1-2; 9 bases match TRBD1. Germline V gene sequence: CDR1 MGHRA, CDR2 YSYEKL. Trimming removed 0 bases from V and 2 bases from J; junction bases left unmatched: 7. The CDR3 extends over 17 amino acids. CDR3: CASSQDPTDRGNYGYTF. The CDR3 DNA reads TGCGCCAGCAGCCAAGATCCCACGGACAGGGGAAACTATGGCTACACCTTC.

This clonotype was observed at least ten times. V gene TRBV20-1 combines with J gene TRBJ1-2; D may be TRBD1 (5 bases). V lost 0 bases and J lost 7, with 12 bases in between. Germline lookup yields CDR1 DFQATT and CDR2 SNEGSKA (reference sequence). This CDR3 region has 13 residues. The chain's CDR3 is CSAREGGNGGYTF. Here the CDR3 DNA reads TGCAGTGCTAGAGAGGGGGGTAACGGTGGCTACACCTTC.

This clonotype was counted at least ten times. At one end, the junction sequence differs from germline, possibly due to a read error. This chain uses TRBV11-1 with TRBJ2-7; TRBD1 aligns across 7 bases. The CDR3 runs to 14 residues. Germline values: CDR1 SGHAT, CDR2 FQDESV (reference sequence). The CDR3 region is CASSLMGQSSEQYF. As DNA, the CDR3 is TGTGCCAGCAGCTTAATGGGACAGTCCTCCGAGCAGTACTTC.

This clonotype has only a few counts. CDR3 residues: CASSSALRGTYYGYTF. CDR3 bases: TGTGCCAGCAGTTCCGCGTTGAGGGGAACATACTATGGCTACACCTTC. The chain combines TRBV6-5 with TRBJ1-2, with D possibly being TRBD1 (5 bases). The germline CDR1 and CDR2 sequences are MNHEY and SVGAGI. The CDR3 totals 16 residues. The germline V and J ends were trimmed by 4 bases and 3 bases, with 18 bases remaining between them.